This TCR beta chain is from a study of spatial heterogeneity in lung cancer. The overall study: The library had UMIs, and each TCR and UMI pair averaged more than ten raw reads. Study-wide points: Relative to follow-up, resection was when ubiquitous expanded tumor TCRs appeared more in blood.

The CDR3 runs 13 residues. Germline CDR1 ENHRY, CDR2 SYGVKD. Trimming pared 3 bases from V and 5 bases from J, leaving 11 bases between. TCR cDNA molecules were tagged individually, and each one carried a unique molecular identifier. TCRdb called the 5' RACE reads again in MiXCR, with one record for every CDR3 protein. The table has about 36,000 distinct CDR3 sequences, around 5.5% seen once. This clonotype was counted at least ten times. Its antigen is currently unknown. As for time point: sample taken at primary tumor resection. Frozen PBMC, nontumor lung or tumor provided whole RNA, which was sequenced unsorted. Patients with untreated early-stage non-small cell lung cancer, numbering some 72, were the donors.

This material consisted of PBMCs, taken at surgery. This TCR derives from a female donor with early-stage non-small cell lung cancer. This sequence joins TRBV10-3 and TRBJ2-7; D remains unclear. CDR3 nucleotide sequence: TGTGCCATCAGTGACGCCAGATGGGACGAGCAGTACTTC. Translation: CAISDARWDEQYF.